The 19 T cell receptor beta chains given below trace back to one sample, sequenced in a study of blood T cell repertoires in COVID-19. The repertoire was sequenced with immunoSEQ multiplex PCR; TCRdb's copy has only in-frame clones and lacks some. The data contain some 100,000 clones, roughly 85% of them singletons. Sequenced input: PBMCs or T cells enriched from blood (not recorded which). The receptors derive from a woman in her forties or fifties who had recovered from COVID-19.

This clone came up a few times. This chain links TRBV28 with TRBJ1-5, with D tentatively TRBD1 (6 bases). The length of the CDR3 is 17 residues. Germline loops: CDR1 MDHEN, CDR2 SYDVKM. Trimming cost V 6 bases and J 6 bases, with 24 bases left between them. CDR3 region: CASRNTGLGILGQPQHF. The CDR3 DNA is TGTGCCAGCAGAAACACAGGGTTGGGGATTCTGGGTCAGCCCCAGCATTTT.

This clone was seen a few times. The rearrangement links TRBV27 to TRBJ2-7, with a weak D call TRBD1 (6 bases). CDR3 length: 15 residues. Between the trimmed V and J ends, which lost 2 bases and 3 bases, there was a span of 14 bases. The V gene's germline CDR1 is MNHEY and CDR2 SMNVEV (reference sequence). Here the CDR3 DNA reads TGTGCCAGCAGTTTAGTGGGGACACTTATCTACGAGCAGTACTTC. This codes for CASSLVGTLIYEQYF.

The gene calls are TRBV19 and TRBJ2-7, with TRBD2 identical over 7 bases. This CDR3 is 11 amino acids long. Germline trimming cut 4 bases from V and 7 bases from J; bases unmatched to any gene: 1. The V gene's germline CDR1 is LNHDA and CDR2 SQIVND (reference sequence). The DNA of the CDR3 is TGTGCCAGTAGTACCGGGGGGGAGCAGTACTTC. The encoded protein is CASSTGGEQYF.

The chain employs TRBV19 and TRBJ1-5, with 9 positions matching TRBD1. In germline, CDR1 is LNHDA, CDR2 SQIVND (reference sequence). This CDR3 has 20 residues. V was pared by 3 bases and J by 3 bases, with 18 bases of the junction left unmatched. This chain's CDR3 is CASSMISHLGQGTLNQPQHF. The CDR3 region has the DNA TGTGCCAGTAGTATGATAAGTCACTTGGGACAGGGAACTCTCAATCAGCCCCAGCATTTT. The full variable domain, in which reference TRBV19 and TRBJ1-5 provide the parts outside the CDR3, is DGGITQSPKYLFRKEGQNVTLSCEQNLNHDAMYWYRQDPGQGLRLIYYSQIVNDFQKGDIAEGYSVSREKKESFPLTVTSAQKNPTAFYLCASSMISHLGQGTLNQPQHFGDGTRLSIL.

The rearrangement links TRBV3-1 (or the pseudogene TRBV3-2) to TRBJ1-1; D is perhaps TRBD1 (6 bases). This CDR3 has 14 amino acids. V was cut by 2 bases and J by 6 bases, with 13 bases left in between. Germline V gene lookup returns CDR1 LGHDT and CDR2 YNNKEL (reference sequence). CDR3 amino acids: CASSQFGGGSEAFF. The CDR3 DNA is TGTGCCAGCAGCCAATTTGGGGGGGGCTCTGAAGCTTTCTTT.

This CDR3 reads CASSRPTGYGYTF. For the CDR3, the DNA is TGTGCCAGCAGTCGACCGACAGGGTACGGCTACACCTTC. The J gene is TRBJ1-2, the V gene TRBV28, with 7 nucleotides matching TRBD1. The J segment lost 8 bases and the V segment lost 5 bases, leaving 8 bases of the junction unmatched. Per germline, CDR1 MDHEN and CDR2 SYDVKM. This CDR3 contains 13 residues.

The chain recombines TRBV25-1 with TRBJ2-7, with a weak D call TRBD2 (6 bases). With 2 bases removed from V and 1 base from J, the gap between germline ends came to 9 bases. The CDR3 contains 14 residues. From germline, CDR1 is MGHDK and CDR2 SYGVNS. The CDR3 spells CASSEGGRSYEQYF. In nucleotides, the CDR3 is TGTGCCAGCAGTGAAGGGGGGAGATCCTACGAGCAGTACTTC.

Written as DNA, the CDR3 is TGCGCCAGCAGCGGACAGGGGGCAAAAGAGACCCAGTACTTC. It translates to CASSGQGAKETQYF. This rearrangement joins TRBV5-1 to TRBJ2-5; 11 bases line up with TRBD1. The CDR3 is 14 amino acids. V shed 4 bases, J shed 3 bases, and the junction held 2 bases outside the gene matches. The V gene's germline CDR1 is SGHRS and CDR2 YFSETQ.

The CDR3 loop reads CASSRQGSTGELFF. The CDR3 DNA sequence: TGTGCCAGCAGTCGACAGGGGAGCACCGGGGAGCTGTTTTTT. The chain employs TRBV28 and TRBJ2-2; TRBD1 matches at 8 bases. Germline loops: CDR1 MDHEN, CDR2 SYDVKM. The V segment lost 5 bases and the J segment 4 bases; nucleotides outside the gene matches: 3. The CDR3 loop spans 14 amino acids.

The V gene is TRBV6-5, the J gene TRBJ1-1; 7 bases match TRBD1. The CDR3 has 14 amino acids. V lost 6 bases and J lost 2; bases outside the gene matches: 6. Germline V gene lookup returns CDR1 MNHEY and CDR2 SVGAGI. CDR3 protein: CASRPRGSNTEAFF. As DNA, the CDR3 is TGTGCCAGCAGACCCAGGGGGTCTAACACTGAAGCTTTCTTT.

The CDR3 nucleotides read TGTGCCACCAGCGTTGGAGGGATCCTGAACACTGAAGCTTTCTTT. Translating it yields CATSVGGILNTEAFF. The V and J genes are TRBV15 and TRBJ1-1; D call uncertain. Trimming cost V 5 bases and J 0 bases, with 13 bases left between them. This CDR3 is built from 15 residues. CDR1 and CDR2 (germline): LNHNV, YYDKDF (reference sequence).

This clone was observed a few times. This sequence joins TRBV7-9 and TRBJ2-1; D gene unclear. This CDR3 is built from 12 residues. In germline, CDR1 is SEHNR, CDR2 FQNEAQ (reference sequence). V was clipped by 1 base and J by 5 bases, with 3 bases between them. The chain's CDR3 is CASSLGNNEQFF. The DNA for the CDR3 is TGTGCCAGCAGCTTAGGTAACAATGAGCAGTTCTTC.

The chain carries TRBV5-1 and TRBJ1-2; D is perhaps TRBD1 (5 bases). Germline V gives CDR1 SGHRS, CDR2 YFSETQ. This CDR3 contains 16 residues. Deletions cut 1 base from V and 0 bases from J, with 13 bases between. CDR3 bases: TGCGCCAGCAGCTTGTGGGATTCGACAGCTAACTATGGCTACACCTTC. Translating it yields CASSLWDSTANYGYTF. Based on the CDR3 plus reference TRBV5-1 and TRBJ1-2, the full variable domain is KAGVTQTPRYLIKTRGQQVTLSCSPISGHRSVSWYQQTPGQGLQFLFEYFSETQRNKGNFPGRFSGRQFSNSRSEMNVSTLELGDSALYLCASSLWDSTANYGYTFGSGTRLTVV.

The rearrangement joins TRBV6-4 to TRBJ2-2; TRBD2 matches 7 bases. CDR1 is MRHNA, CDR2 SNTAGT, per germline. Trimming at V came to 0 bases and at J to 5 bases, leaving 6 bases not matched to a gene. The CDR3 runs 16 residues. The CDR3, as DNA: TGTGCCAGCAGTGACTCTGGCGGGAGATATACCGGGGAGCTGTTTTTT. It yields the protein CASSDSGGRYTGELFF.

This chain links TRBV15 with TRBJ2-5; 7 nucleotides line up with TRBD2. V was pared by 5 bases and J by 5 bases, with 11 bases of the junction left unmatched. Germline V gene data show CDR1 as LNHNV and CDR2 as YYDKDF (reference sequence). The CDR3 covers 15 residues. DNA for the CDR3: TGTGCCACCAGCGAGAACCCCAGCGGGGAGGAGACCCAGTACTTC. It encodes CATSENPSGEETQYF.

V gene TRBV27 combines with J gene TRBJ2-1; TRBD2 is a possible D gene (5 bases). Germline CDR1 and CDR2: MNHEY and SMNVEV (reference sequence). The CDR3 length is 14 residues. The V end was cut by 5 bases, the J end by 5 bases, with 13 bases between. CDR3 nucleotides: TGTGCCAGCAGTCGGCTAGCCTTAAACAATGAGCAGTTCTTC. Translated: CASSRLALNNEQFF.

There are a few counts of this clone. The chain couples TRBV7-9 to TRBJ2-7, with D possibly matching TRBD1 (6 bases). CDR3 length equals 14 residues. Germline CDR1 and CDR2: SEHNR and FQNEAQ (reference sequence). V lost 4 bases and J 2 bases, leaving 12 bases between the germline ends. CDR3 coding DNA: TGTGCCAGCAGCTCCGACAGGTTTACCTACGAGCAGTACTTC. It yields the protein CASSSDRFTYEQYF.

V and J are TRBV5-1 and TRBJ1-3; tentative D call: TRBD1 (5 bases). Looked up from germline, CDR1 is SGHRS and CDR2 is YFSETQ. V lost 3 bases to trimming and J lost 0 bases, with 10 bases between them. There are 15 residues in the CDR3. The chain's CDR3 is CASSSDSYSGNTIYF. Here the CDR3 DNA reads TGCGCCAGCAGCTCTGACAGTTACTCTGGAAACACCATATATTTT.

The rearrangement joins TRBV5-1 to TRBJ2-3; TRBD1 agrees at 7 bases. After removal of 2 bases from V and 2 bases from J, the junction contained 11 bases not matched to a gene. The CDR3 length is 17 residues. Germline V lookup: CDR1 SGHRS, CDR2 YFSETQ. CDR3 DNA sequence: TGCGCCAGCAGCTTTAGGGACAGACAAATCTTCACAGATACGCAGTATTTT. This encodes CASSFRDRQIFTDTQYF.